Below, 7 T cell receptor beta chains from the same sample are listed, as sequenced in a study of cytomegalovirus exposure and HLA in healthy donors. The primer mix had 60 Vbeta and 13 Jbeta primers. Method: immunoSEQ multiplex PCR; TCRdb's copy keeps in-frame clones and lacks some. The sample has 85,000 to 130,000 clones; roughly four fifths are singletons. Sequencing was carried out using PBMCs. The receptor source for this set is a male donor in good health and CMV-seropositive.

This clone was counted between two and nine times. This chain joins TRBV28 and TRBJ2-4; maybe TRBD2 (6 bases). The CDR3 has 13 amino acids. From germline, CDR1 is MDHEN and CDR2 SYDVKM. V was clipped by 1 base and J by 7 bases, with 8 bases between them. The chain's CDR3 is CASSLSGVNIQYF. The CDR3 DNA reads TGTGCCAGCAGTTTATCGGGGGTGAACATTCAGTACTTC.

This clone was seen once. This chain links TRBV28 with TRBJ1-1; 7 bases are a match to TRBD1. There are 14 residues in the CDR3. The J segment lost 1 base and the V segment lost 6 bases, leaving 5 bases of the junction unmatched. Germline-derived CDR1 and CDR2 are MDHEN and SYDVKM. This CDR3 reads CASRPGQANTEAFF. The CDR3 region has the DNA TGTGCCAGCAGACCCGGACAGGCGAACACTGAAGCTTTCTTT. The full variable domain, its missing parts supplied by reference TRBV28 and TRBJ1-1, is DVKVTQSSRYLVKRTGEKVFLECVQDMDHENMFWYRQDPGLGLRLIYFSYDVKMKEKGDIPEGYSVSREKKERFSLILESASTNQTSMYLCASRPGQANTEAFFGQGTRLTVV.

The chain employs TRBV5-4 and TRBJ2-2; 8 nucleotides agree with TRBD1. The trim removed 1 base at V and 5 bases at J, leaving 7 bases unmatched. The germline V gene has CDR1 SGHNT and CDR2 YYREEE (reference sequence). The CDR3 has 16 amino acids. The chain's CDR3 is CASSLMTGALTGELFF. The DNA for the CDR3 is TGTGCCAGCAGCTTGATGACAGGGGCCCTGACCGGGGAGCTGTTTTTT.

The chain uses TRBV18 and TRBJ1-5; weak D call: TRBD1 (6 bases). The germline V and J ends were trimmed by 3 bases and 3 bases, with 9 bases remaining between them. CDR1 KGHSH and CDR2 LQKENI come from the germline V gene. This CDR3 is 14 amino acids long. CDR3 bases: TGTGCCAGCTCACCGGACAGCCACAATCAGCCCCAGCATTTT. Amino acids: CASSPDSHNQPQHF.

This chain connects TRBV18 to TRBJ2-3; D is unclear. V gave up 6 bases and J gave up 0 bases, with 4 bases separating them. Per germline, CDR1 KGHSH and CDR2 LQKENI. The CDR3 runs 12 residues. CDR3 residues: CASSASTDTQYF. CDR3 bases: TGTGCCAGCTCGGCTAGCACAGATACGCAGTATTTT.

This clone was counted a few times. V is TRBV5-1 and J is TRBJ2-7; 7 nucleotides agree with TRBD1. The CDR3 length is 13 residues. The junction had 3 bases not matched to a gene; V was cut back by 0 bases and J by 6 bases. CDR1 is SGHRS, CDR2 YFSETQ, per germline. CDR3 DNA sequence: TGCGCCAGCAGCTTGGGGACAGGCGGCGAGCAGTACTTC. Its translation: CASSLGTGGEQYF.

The rearrangement uses TRBV28 and TRBJ2-5; tentatively, D is TRBD1 (6 bases). The J call may be incorrect, as the DNA end agrees better with TRBJ2-7. Germline CDR1 MDHEN, CDR2 SYDVKM. The CDR3 extends over 13 amino acids. The CDR3, as DNA: TGTGCCAGCAGCCAGGGACACGACTACGAGCAGTACTTC. Its protein product is CASSQGHDYEQYF.